This T cell receptor (beta chain) was retrieved from a study of blood T cell repertoires in COVID-19. The overall study: Italy, Spain and the United States were the sources of the convalescent and acute COVID-19 samples. PBMCs, B-cell-depleted T cells, or T cells were the source of the cDNA or gDNA that made up the material.

CDR3 length equals 21 residues. Produced via immunoSEQ multiplex PCR; TCRdb's table is partial and in-frame only. The sample lists about 76,000 clones; more than 75% were seen once. This TCR was sampled from a human donor in a cohort sampled during active COVID-19. Material for sequencing was peripheral blood. The chain couples TRBV12-2 to TRBJ1-2; the table's D call TRBD1 went unverified against the DNA. TRBV12-2 is marked as a pseudogene. The CDR3 DNA reads TGTGCAAGTCGCTTAGCGGCGACCAAAAGAAGGGGCCCCTTACCAAACTATGGCTACACCTTC. This encodes CASRLAATKRRGPLPNYGYTF.